One and the same sample provided the 28 T cell receptor beta chains below, sequenced in a study of shared clonotypes between healthy human individuals. TCRdb keeps only in-frame clones here, not all; method: immunoSEQ multiplex PCR. The sample includes around 1.5 million clones, 98% of them seen just once. Sequenced input: naive CD4+ T cells sorted from blood. As for subset: CD45RA+ positively selected. The receptor set was obtained from a man between 25 and 39 years old in good health.

The V call is TRBV11-2, the J call TRBJ2-1; TRBD2 aligns across 9 bases. Germline V CDR1 and CDR2: SGHAT, FQNNGV. The CDR3 runs 14 residues. V was pared by 7 bases and J by 2 bases, with 3 bases of the junction left unmatched. This CDR3 reads CASIRGRAYNEQFF. The CDR3 bases are TGTGCCAGCATTCGCGGGAGGGCCTACAATGAGCAGTTCTTC.

V is TRBV7-3 and J is TRBJ2-1; D ambiguous. Trimming took 5 bases from V and 5 from J, leaving 13 bases between them. In germline, CDR1 is SGHTA, CDR2 FQGTGA. CDR3 length: 14 residues. The CDR3 loop reads CASSPLGADNEQFF. CDR3 nucleotide sequence: TGTGCCAGCAGCCCCTTGGGCGCTGACAATGAGCAGTTCTTC.

This clone was seen only once. The V gene is TRBV6-5, the J gene TRBJ2-7; 7 nucleotides line up with TRBD2. The CDR3 spans 13 residues. Trimming took 8 bases from V and 1 from J; bases not matched to a gene: 5. Germline V gene data show CDR1 as MNHEY and CDR2 as SVGAGI. The CDR3 here is CASGASGSYEQYF. The CDR3 bases are TGTGCCAGCGGAGCTAGCGGATCCTACGAGCAGTACTTC.

The V and J genes are TRBV29-1 and TRBJ2-7, with D possibly matching TRBD2 (5 bases). CDR3 length: 13 amino acids. Germline assignment: CDR1 SQVTM and CDR2 ANQGSEA. The V end was cut by 7 bases, the J end by 3 bases, with 16 bases between. The CDR3 region has the DNA TGCAGCGCTGCATTCGCGGGTCTCTACGAGCAGTACTTC. Its translation is CSAAFAGLYEQYF.

This clone was recorded only once. V usage is TRBV7-2 and J usage is TRBJ2-3; D is undetermined. Germline V lookup: CDR1 SGHTA, CDR2 FQGNSA. There are 12 residues in the CDR3. V lost 5 bases to trimming and J lost 6 bases, with 9 bases between them. The CDR3 sequence: CASSQRSDTQYF. The CDR3 nucleotides are TGTGCCAGCAGCCAACGGTCGGATACGCAGTATTTT.

The chain has TRBV5-8 and TRBJ2-4; 13 bases agree with TRBD2. Germline CDR1 is SGHTS and CDR2 is YDEGEE. V trimming: 5 bases; J trimming: 4 bases; junction bases outside the gene matches: 6. CDR3 length: 16 amino acids. This CDR3 reads CASSNPGLAGKNIQYF. In DNA form, the CDR3 reads TGTGCCAGCAGTAATCCGGGACTAGCGGGAAAAAACATTCAGTACTTC.

This chain uses TRBV11-2 with TRBJ2-3, with 8 bases that match TRBD2. V shed 5 bases and J 5 bases; nucleotides not matched to a gene: 6. Per germline, CDR1 SGHAT and CDR2 FQNNGV. The CDR3 totals 14 residues. The CDR3 here is CASSRTSPRDTQYF. The CDR3 region has the DNA TGTGCCAGCAGCCGGACTAGCCCCCGAGATACGCAGTATTTT.

Of note for this clone: Relative to the germline gene, one junction end is altered; a read error may explain this. This sample includes further DNA sequences coding for the same CDR3. The chain employs TRBV5-4 and TRBJ2-2; 10 bases are shared with TRBD2. The CDR3 consists of 18 residues. The germline V gene encodes CDR1 SGHNT and CDR2 YYREEE (reference sequence). The CDR3 spells CASSLGGGLAANTGELFF. CDR3 nucleotide sequence: TGTGCCAGTAGCTTGGGGGGCGGACTAGCGGCGAACACCGGGGAGCTGTTTTTT.

The J gene is TRBJ2-1, the V gene TRBV13; D not resolved. Trimming took 3 bases from V and 7 from J, leaving 4 bases between them. The CDR3 length is 11 residues. CDR1 is PRHDT, CDR2 FYEKMQ, per germline (reference sequence). The CDR3 sequence: CASSLENEQFF. The DNA for the CDR3 is TGTGCCAGCAGCTTGGAAAATGAGCAGTTCTTC. The full variable domain, completed using reference TRBV13 and TRBJ2-1, is AAGVIQSPRHLIKEKRETATLKCYPIPRHDTVYWYQQGPGQDPQFLISFYEKMQSDKGSIPDRFSAQQFSDYHSELNMSSLELGDSALYFCASSLENEQFFGPGTRLTVL.

The V and J genes are TRBV28 and TRBJ1-3, with D possibly being TRBD1 (5 bases). V was clipped by 3 bases and J by 0 bases, with 18 bases between them. Germline V lookup: CDR1 MDHEN, CDR2 SYDVKM. This CDR3 is built from 18 residues. DNA for the CDR3: TGTGCCAGCAGTTTCAGGTGGGGCAGGGCCTACTCTGGAAACACCATATATTTT. Residues: CASSFRWGRAYSGNTIYF.

This chain links TRBV5-1 with TRBJ2-7; 8 bases are a match to TRBD2. With V trimmed by 7 bases and J by 6 bases, 18 bases remained unmatched. CDR1 and CDR2 (germline): SGHRS, YFSETQ. The length of the CDR3 is 16 residues. CDR3 DNA sequence: TGCGCCAGCCGATTTTCTAGCGGGTGGAGTCAGGGCGAGCAGTACTTC. It is translated as CASRFSSGWSQGEQYF.

This clone was found once. The CDR3 protein is CASSIGGRNTEAFF. The CDR3 coding sequence is TGTGCCAGTAGTATAGGGGGCCGGAACACTGAAGCTTTCTTT. This chain uses TRBV19 with TRBJ1-1; possible D gene TRBD1, 5 bases. This CDR3 has 14 residues. The germline V and J ends were trimmed by 1 base and 1 base, with 7 bases remaining between them. CDR1 and CDR2 (germline): LNHDA, SQIVND (reference sequence).

This rearrangement joins TRBV9 to TRBJ2-1; 8 bases agree with TRBD1. The CDR3 extends over 16 amino acids. CDR1 and CDR2 (germline): SGDLS, YYNGEE. Unmatched junction bases numbered 5, after V lost 3 bases and J lost 0 bases. CDR3 DNA: TGTGCCAGCAGCGCGCGGGACAGGCGCTCCTACAATGAGCAGTTCTTC. Encoded protein: CASSARDRRSYNEQFF.

The V call is TRBV28, the J call TRBJ1-2; D not resolved. V shed 3 bases and J shed 5 bases, with 16 bases lying between them. In germline, CDR1 is MDHEN, CDR2 SYDVKM. CDR3 length equals 15 residues. The CDR3 here is CASSFGGEEWYGYTF. The CDR3 DNA follows: TGTGCCAGCAGTTTTGGCGGGGAGGAGTGGTATGGCTACACCTTC.

The chain employs TRBV6-1 and TRBJ2-1; 11 bases match TRBD1. The V segment lost 4 bases and the J segment 5 bases; nucleotides outside the gene matches: 7. Germline V gene lookup returns CDR1 MNHNS and CDR2 SASEGT. This CDR3 has 16 amino acids. Here the CDR3 DNA reads TGTGCCAGCAGTGGGGTGATGGGACAGGGGGACAATGAGCAGTTCTTC. It translates to CASSGVMGQGDNEQFF.

The chain has TRBV27 and TRBJ2-5; tentatively, D is TRBD1 (6 bases). CDR1 and CDR2 from the germline V gene are MNHEY and SMNVEV (reference sequence). Trimming took off 4 bases at V and 3 bases at J, with 9 bases between the two ends. The CDR3 has 13 residues. CDR3 region: CASSWDIEETQYF. CDR3 coding DNA: TGTGCCAGCAGTTGGGACATTGAAGAGACCCAGTACTTC.

The CDR3 reads CASSLNNLYGYTF. CDR3 in DNA: TGTGCCAGCAGCCTAAACAACCTATATGGCTACACCTTC. The V call is TRBV11-2, the J call TRBJ1-2; D gene ambiguous. CDR1 SGHAT and CDR2 FQNNGV come from the germline V gene. Trimming removed 5 bases at V and 5 bases at J, with 12 bases between. This CDR3 is 13 amino acids long.

V usage is TRBV18 and J usage is TRBJ2-2, with D uncertain. The germline CDR1 and CDR2 sequences are KGHSH and LQKENI. This CDR3 contains 14 residues. The V end lost 2 bases, the J end lost 9 bases, and 13 bases lay between the germline ends. The CDR3 sequence is CASSPLTPARELFF. The CDR3 nucleotides read TGTGCCAGCTCACCATTGACCCCCGCCCGGGAGCTGTTTTTT. The entire variable domain, with the rest obtained from reference TRBV18 and TRBJ2-2, is as follows: NAGVMQNPRHLVRRRGQEARLRCSPMKGHSHVYWYRQLPEEGLKFMVYLQKENIIDESGMPKERFSAEFPKEGPSILRIQQVVRGDSAAYFCASSPLTPARELFFGEGSRLTVL.

The rearrangement uses TRBV19 and TRBJ2-7, with 10 bases that match TRBD1. Germline V gives CDR1 LNHDA, CDR2 SQIVND (reference sequence). This CDR3 is 21 amino acids long. The J segment lost 2 bases and the V segment lost 2 bases, leaving 21 bases of the junction unmatched. CDR3 sequence (DNA): TGTGCCAGTAGTATAAACACTAAACGATCCTTCGGGACAGGGGTTACCTACGAGCAGTACTTC. Protein product: CASSINTKRSFGTGVTYEQYF.

On this clone: The sample holds other DNA sequences that translate to the same CDR3. The V call is TRBV5-4, the J call TRBJ2-7, with 8 bases that match TRBD1. The CDR3 length is 14 residues. V was pared by 2 bases and J by 4 bases, with 5 bases of the junction left unmatched. Per germline, CDR1 SGHNT and CDR2 YYREEE (reference sequence). CDR3: CASSFGQGRYEQYF. The CDR3 bases are TGTGCCAGCAGCTTCGGACAGGGACGATACGAGCAGTACTTC.

The rearrangement links TRBV7-8 to TRBJ1-1, with 7 bases matching TRBD1. V shed 5 bases and J 1 base; nucleotides not matched to a gene: 7. In germline, CDR1 is SGHVS, CDR2 FQNEAQ. This CDR3 region has 15 residues. In nucleotides, the CDR3 is TGTGCCAGCAGCCGCAGACAGGGCACGAACACTGAAGCTTTCTTT. Protein sequence: CASSRRQGTNTEAFF.

V and J are TRBV18 and TRBJ2-7, with 14 bases matching TRBD2. Germline-derived CDR1 and CDR2 are KGHSH and LQKENI. The CDR3 totals 16 residues. Trimming cost V 4 bases and J 5 bases; bases outside gene matches: 7. The CDR3 region has the DNA TGTGCCAGCTCACAATCGGGACTAGCGGGAGTAGACGAGCAGTACTTC. This translates into CASSQSGLAGVDEQYF.

The chain combines TRBV6-1 with TRBJ2-1; 13 bases fit TRBD2. Germline lookup yields CDR1 MNHNS and CDR2 SASEGT. This CDR3 spans 15 amino acids. V lost 6 bases to trimming and J lost 9 bases; unmatched junction nucleotides: 8. CDR3 in DNA: TGTGCCAGCAGGTTCACTAGCGGGAGGGCCCGTGAGCAGTTCTTC. Amino acid sequence: CASRFTSGRAREQFF.

The J gene is TRBJ1-2, the V gene TRBV19; D remains unclear. Deletions cut 3 bases from V and 3 bases from J, with 8 bases between. The CDR3 sequence is 13 residues long. CDR1 LNHDA and CDR2 SQIVND come from the germline V gene (reference sequence). The CDR3: CASSMGADYGYTF. The CDR3 nucleotides are TGTGCCAGTAGTATGGGTGCTGACTATGGCTACACCTTC.

The chain links TRBV18 to TRBJ1-2, with a tentative D call TRBD1 (5 bases). The CDR3 runs to 17 residues. V shed 1 base and J shed 0 bases, with 15 bases lying between them. The germline CDR1 and CDR2 sequences are KGHSH and LQKENI. The DNA of the CDR3 is TGTGCCAGCTCACCACGCCCGCAGGACACCTCTAACTATGGCTACACCTTC. Amino acids: CASSPRPQDTSNYGYTF.

The V gene is TRBV6-4, the J gene TRBJ2-4; 7 nucleotides agree with TRBD2. V gave up 8 bases and J gave up 0 bases; unmatched junction bases: 10. Germline loops: CDR1 MRHNA, CDR2 SNTAGT. This CDR3 is 16 amino acids long. The CDR3 here is CASPRSGTEAKNIQYF. The DNA for the CDR3 is TGTGCCAGCCCGAGGAGCGGGACTGAAGCCAAAAACATTCAGTACTTC.

The genes are TRBV19 and TRBJ2-4, with D perhaps matching TRBD1 or TRBD2 (6 bases each). The CDR3 spans 13 residues. Germline CDR1 LNHDA, CDR2 SQIVND (reference sequence). V lost 4 bases and J lost 10, with 14 bases in between. The CDR3 loop is CASSTGATRIQYF. The CDR3 region has the DNA TGTGCCAGTAGTACGGGGGCAACTCGGATTCAGTACTTC.

The chain recombines TRBV10-3 with TRBJ1-4; the match to TRBD1 covers 9 bases. The CDR3 spans 14 residues. Germline CDR1 reads ENHRY; CDR2 reads SYGVKD. The V gene end was trimmed by 0 bases and the J gene end by 7 bases; junction bases not matched to a gene: 0. In DNA form, the CDR3 reads TGTGCCATCAGTGAGTCGACAGGGGGTGAAAAACTGTTTTTT. Its protein product is CAISESTGGEKLFF.